This section outlines one T cell receptor (beta chain) sequence together with its context. Its target is unknown. The method was immunoSEQ multiplex PCR; TCRdb's version includes in-frame clones alone and lacks a portion of them. The repertoire holds 25,000 to 30,000 clones, 92% seen once, with 3.5% to 5% in the top ten. This entry belongs to a study of T cells in localized non-small cell lung cancer. Study outcomes and limitations: Only one tumor region was sequenced, so heterogeneity remains possible. T cell clonality was highest in uninvolved adjacent lung, above tumor. There was an association of higher blood T cell density with longer overall survival. Median around 54 top-100 tumor clones were shared with paired adjacent lung.

The CDR3 length is 17 residues. Trimming cost V 3 bases and J 9 bases; bases outside gene matches: 14. Per the germline V gene, CDR1 is SGHNT and CDR2 is YYREEE (reference sequence). This sequence originates from a woman aged 35 to 69 with stage III lung adenocarcinoma. This chain connects TRBV5-4 to TRBJ2-5, with 13 bases fitting TRBD2. The sequencing used peripheral blood mononuclear cells, collected before any cancer treatment. The CDR3 region is CASSYIRQGTSGMAQYF. CDR3 in DNA: TGTGCCAGCAGCTACATCAGACAGGGGACTAGCGGGATGGCCCAGTACTTC.